This T cell receptor beta chain came from a study of shared clonotypes between healthy human individuals. Whole-study context: Per donor, three plates held CD4 naive cells, three held CD4 memory, two held CD8 naive and one held CD8 memory. General study points: Generation of non-shared clonotypes was less probable than generation of clonotypes shared by all four donors. Compared with memory subsets, naive subsets generally had larger estimated richness.

Genomic DNA (from each subset) was split evenly across several immunoSEQ plates. TCRdb's copy holds only in-frame clones and misses some; the assay was immunoSEQ multiplex PCR. The sample yields around 1 million clones, around three quarters seen once. CDR3 size: 16 residues. Germline CDR1 SGHNT, CDR2 YYREEE (reference sequence). J gave up 9 bases and V 4 bases, and 15 bases lay outside the gene matches. Worth noting for this clone: What it recognizes is unknown.

The chain joins TRBV5-4 to TRBJ2-1, with TRBD1 identical over 8 bases. The sample taken for sequencing was memory CD4+ T cells sorted from blood. The subset: CD45RA-negative fraction. This clonotype was obtained from a man younger than 30 in good health. DNA of the CDR3: TGTGCCAGCAGCAGGGAGAGAGGACAGGGTTCGGCTGAGCAGTTCTTC. Protein sequence: CASSRERGQGSAEQFF.